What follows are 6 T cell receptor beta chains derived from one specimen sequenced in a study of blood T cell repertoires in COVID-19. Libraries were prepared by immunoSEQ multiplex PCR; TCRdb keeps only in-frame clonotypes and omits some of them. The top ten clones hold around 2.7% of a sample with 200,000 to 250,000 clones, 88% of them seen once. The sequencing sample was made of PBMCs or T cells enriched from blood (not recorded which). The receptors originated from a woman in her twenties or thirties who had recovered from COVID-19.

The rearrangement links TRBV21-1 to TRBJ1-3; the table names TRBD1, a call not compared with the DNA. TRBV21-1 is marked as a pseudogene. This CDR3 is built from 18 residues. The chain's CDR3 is CASSQIPQGTASGNTIYF. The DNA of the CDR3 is TGTGCCAGCAGCCAAATACCTCAGGGCACGGCCTCTGGAAACACCATATATTTT.

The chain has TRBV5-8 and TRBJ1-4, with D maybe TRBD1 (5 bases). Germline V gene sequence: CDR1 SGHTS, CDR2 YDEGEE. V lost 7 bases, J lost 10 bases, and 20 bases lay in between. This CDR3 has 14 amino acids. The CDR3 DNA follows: TGTGCCAGCCGACCCGGGACCAAGCGGGGAAAACTGTTTTTT. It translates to CASRPGTKRGKLFF.

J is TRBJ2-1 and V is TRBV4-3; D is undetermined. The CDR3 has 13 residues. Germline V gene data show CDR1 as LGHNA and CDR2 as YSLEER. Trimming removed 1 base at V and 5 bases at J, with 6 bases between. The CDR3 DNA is TGCGCCAGCAGCCAAGCCCAGAACAATGAGCAGTTCTTC. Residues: CASSQAQNNEQFF.

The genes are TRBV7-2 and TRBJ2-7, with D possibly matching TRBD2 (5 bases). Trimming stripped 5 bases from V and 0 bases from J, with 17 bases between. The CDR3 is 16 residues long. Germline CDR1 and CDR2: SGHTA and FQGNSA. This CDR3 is CASSPRAGFSSYEQYF. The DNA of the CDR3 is TGTGCCAGCAGCCCAAGGGCGGGCTTCAGCTCCTACGAGCAGTACTTC.

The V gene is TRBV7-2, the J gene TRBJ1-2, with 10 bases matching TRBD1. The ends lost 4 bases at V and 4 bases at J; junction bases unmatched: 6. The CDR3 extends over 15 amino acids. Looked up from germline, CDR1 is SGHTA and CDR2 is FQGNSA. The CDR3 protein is CASSSRQGAFYGYTF. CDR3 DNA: TGTGCCAGCAGCTCCAGACAGGGGGCATTCTATGGCTACACCTTC.

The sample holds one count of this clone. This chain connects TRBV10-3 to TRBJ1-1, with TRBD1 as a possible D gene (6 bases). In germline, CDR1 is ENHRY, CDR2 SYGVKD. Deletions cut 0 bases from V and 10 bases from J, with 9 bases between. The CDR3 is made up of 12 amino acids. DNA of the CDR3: TGTGCCATCAGTGAGTCGAGAGGGGGAGCTTTCTTT. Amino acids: CAISESRGGAFF.